The rows below give T cell receptor beta chains drawn from one sample of a study of circulating CD8 cells and anti-PD-1 response in melanoma. A single record per CDR3 protein comes from TCRdb applying MiXCR to the reads. This table holds under 1,200 distinct CDR3 sequences, roughly 8.1% found once. The sample was CD8+ T cells from PBMCs, taken at baseline or after one month of anti-PD-1 therapy (not recorded which). The source is a human donor with melanoma. Both conserved end residues are part of each CDR3. Fields, in order: D gene, J gene, V gene, clone size, CDR3 length, CDR3 DNA, CDR3 protein. A D gene is named only where the DNA matches it firmly. Clone size is stated in some rows and not others, as once, few, many or a class when expanded.

. | TRBJ1-4 | TRBV13 | . | 16 | TGTGCCAGCAGCTCGCGGCGACGGGGGAGGAATGAAAAACTGTTTTTT | CASSSRRRGRNEKLFF
. | TRBJ2-3 | TRBV2 | medium-sized | 17 | TGTGCCAGCAGCCCACTCTCTCCACTTCCTAGCACAGATACGCAGTATTTT | CASSPLSPLPSTDTQYF
TRBD1 | TRBJ2-7 | TRBV6-1 | few | 16 | TGTGCCAGCGGACCCACGGGACAGGGTTACTCCTACGAGCAGTACTTC | CASGPTGQGYSYEQYF
TRBD1 | TRBJ2-3 | TRBV19 | . | 14 | TGTGCCACTAAGGAAGGGACAGGGGAGGATACGCAGTATTTT | CATKEGTGEDTQYF
TRBD1 | TRBJ2-3 | TRBV9 | few | 17 | TGTGCCAGCAGCGTAGAGGCAGGGGGATCATACACAGATACGCAGTATTTT | CASSVEAGGSYTDTQYF
TRBD1 | TRBJ2-2 | TRBV2 | medium-sized | 14 | TGTGCCAGCAAGTGGGACAGAAACACCGGGGAGCTGTTTTTT | CASKWDRNTGELFF
. | TRBJ1-1 | TRBV19 | medium-sized | 17 | TGTGCCTCCACACTGGAGAGGGGGGTCGGGAGGAACACTGAAGCTTTCTTT | CASTLERGVGRNTEAFF
. | TRBJ2-1 | TRBV30 | medium-sized | 14 | TGTGCCGGAGCAGCGGGTAGCTCCTACAATGAGCAGTTCTTC | CAGAAGSSYNEQFF
TRBD1 | TRBJ2-7 | TRBV20-1 | medium-sized | 14 | TGCAGTGCTAGAGGCGACAGGGAGTCCTCCGAGCAGTACTTC | CSARGDRESSEQYF
. | TRBJ1-1 | TRBV2 | medium-sized | 15 | TGTGCCAGCAGTGAATCCCACCCCATGAACACTGAAGCTTTCTTT | CASSESHPMNTEAFF
. | TRBJ2-3 | TRBV27 | . | 12 | TGTGCCAGCACGGTACGCACAGATACGCAGTATTTT | CASTVRTDTQYF
TRBD2 | TRBJ2-2 | TRBV20-1 | medium-sized | 15 | TGCAGTGTACCGAGGGCTAGCGGGGACACCGGGGAGCTGTTTTTT | CSVPRASGDTGELFF
. | TRBJ1-5 | TRBV6-5 | medium-sized | 14 | TGTGCCAGCAGTTACTCTGGAACCAGTGAGCCCCAGCATTTT | CASSYSGTSEPQHF
. | TRBJ2-1 | TRBV19 | medium-sized | 12 | TGTGCCAGTAGAACCCCCTACAATGAGCAGTTCTTC | CASRTPYNEQFF
TRBD2 | TRBJ2-3 | TRBV28 | medium-sized | 16 | TGTGCCAGCAGTTCGGGACTAGCGGGGCGCACAGATACGCAGTATTTT | CASSSGLAGRTDTQYF
. | TRBJ1-1 | TRBV20-1 | . | 14 | TGCAGTGCTAGTCTCCCAGACACTCCAACTGAGGCTTTCTTT | CSASLPDTPTEAFF
TRBD1 | TRBJ2-1 | TRBV19 | . | 12 | TGTGCCAGTAGTATAGTAGGGACAGTGCAGTTCTTC | CASSIVGTVQFF
. | TRBJ2-1 | TRBV19 | few | 13 | TGTGCCAGTAGTAGACGGTCCAGTTTAGAGCAGTTCTTC | CASSRRSSLEQFF
. | TRBJ2-7 | TRBV19 | . | 16 | TGTGCCAGTAGTATAGCCTGGTACGAGGTGTCCTACGAGCAGTACTTC | CASSIAWYEVSYEQYF
. | TRBJ2-2 | TRBV14 | medium-sized | 17 | TGTGCCAGCAGCCAAGCTCGCGCGGCAGGTGTAACCGGGGAGCTGTTTTTT | CASSQARAAGVTGELFF
TRBD2 | TRBJ2-1 | TRBV18 | medium-sized | 15 | TGTGCCAGCTCACAGGTTACCAGCGGGGACCATGAGCAGTTCTTC | CASSQVTSGDHEQFF
. | TRBJ2-7 | TRBV15 | few | 15 | TGTGCCACCAGCAGAGATCCGGCCATAGGTGACGAGCAGTACTTC | CATSRDPAIGDEQYF
. | TRBJ2-3 | TRBV12-3/TRBV12-4 | once | 14 | TGTGCCAGCAGTTTGGGATCCACCCCAAATACGCAGTATTTT | CASSLGSTPNTQYF
. | TRBJ1-2 | TRBV4-2 | large | 12 | TGTGCCAGCAGCCAGGGCCTCTATGGCTACACCTTC | CASSQGLYGYTF
. | TRBJ1-2 | TRBV14 | large | 12 | TGTGCCAGCAGCCCAATAAGTCATGGCTACACCTTC | CASSPISHGYTF
. | TRBJ2-3 | TRBV6-6 | large | 14 | TGTGCCAGCGGCCTCGGGCTCAGCACAGATACGCAGTATTTT | CASGLGLSTDTQYF
TRBD1 | TRBJ1-1 | TRBV5-6 | medium-sized | 17 | TGTGCCAGCAGCATGGGGACAGGGGGCTGGAGGTACACTGAAGCTTTCTTT | CASSMGTGGWRYTEAFF
TRBD2 | TRBJ2-1 | TRBV19 | medium-sized | 15 | TGTGCCAGTAGCACGTACGGCGGGGGTCGGAATGAGCAGTTCTTC | CASSTYGGGRNEQFF
. | TRBJ1-2 | TRBV2 | medium-sized | 16 | TGTGCCAGCAGTGAAGGGCCTGCCTCCATCCTCTATGGCTACACCTTC | CASSEGPASILYGYTF
. | TRBJ1-6 | TRBV7-3 | medium-sized | 14 | TGTGCCAGCAGCTTTCGCTCCTATAATTCACCCCTCCACTTT | CASSFRSYNSPLHF
. | TRBJ2-5 | TRBV2 | medium-sized | 11 | TGTGCCAGCAGGGACCCAGAGACCCAGTACTTC | CASRDPETQYF
. | TRBJ2-7 | TRBV27 | . | 13 | TGTGCCAGCAGCCCGGGACCGACCTACGAGCAGTACTTC | CASSPGPTYEQYF
TRBD1 | TRBJ2-3 | TRBV20-1 | large | 14 | TGCAGTGCTGCGGACAGGGCCGAAGCAGATACGCAGTATTTT | CSAADRAEADTQYF
. | TRBJ2-1 | TRBV7-3 | medium-sized | 14 | TGTGCCAGCAGCTTAAGAGGGACCTACAATGAGCAGTTCTTC | CASSLRGTYNEQFF
TRBD1 | TRBJ2-2 | TRBV2 | medium-sized | 16 | TGTGCCAGCAGCCTCGGACAGGGAACGAACACCGGGGAGCTGTTTTTT | CASSLGQGTNTGELFF
. | TRBJ1-1 | TRBV19 | medium-sized | 14 | TGTGCCAGTAGTATGGACGGGGGGAACACTGAAGCTTTCTTT | CASSMDGGNTEAFF
. | TRBJ2-3 | TRBV19 | medium-sized | 18 | TGTGCCAGTAGTGCGGGACGACTTCTGTTGACTAGCACAGATACGCAGTATTTT | CASSAGRLLLTSTDTQYF